The rows below give T cell receptor beta chains drawn from one sample of a study of T cells in Graves' hyperthyroidism and ophthalmopathy. TCRdb redid the calling of the multiplex PCR reads with MiXCR, one entry per CDR3 protein. Altogether around 400,000 distinct CDR3 sequences are present, approximately 15% being singletons, with the ten largest covering around a quarter. The sample consisted of blood. These receptors all come from a woman under 30 with Graves' hyperthyroidism that later progressed to Graves' ophthalmopathy. CDR3s include the opening cysteine and the closing phenylalanine or tryptophan. The D gene is left open where the match is weak. Clone size is not always given. Where it is, it says once, few, many or a class for expanded clones.

d_call clone_size j_call v_call cdr3_nt cdr3_aa
- many TRBJ2-1 TRBV2 TGTGCCAGCATGCGCTCTCTGAATTACAATGAGCAGTTCTTC CASMRSLNYNEQFF
TRBD1 - TRBJ2-5 TRBV10-2 TGCGCCAGCAGTCGGGACAGGGGGTGGGAGACCCAGTACTTC CASSRDRGWETQYF
- - TRBJ2-2 TRBV11-2 TGTGCCAGCAGCTTAGCGGGAGAGGTTAACACCGGGGAGCTGTTTTTT CASSLAGEVNTGELFF
- many TRBJ1-2 TRBV28 TGTGCCAGCAGTTTACCCGGGGAAGGGGGAAGCGGCTACACCTTC CASSLPGEGGSGYTF
TRBD1 - TRBJ1-4 TRBV12-3/TRBV12-4 TGTGCCAGCACCCTACGACAGGGCCGCGAAAAACTGTTTTTT CASTLRQGREKLFF
- once TRBJ2-3 TRBV9 TGTGCCAGCAGCGATGTACTCCGCACAGATACGCAGTATTTT CASSDVLRTDTQYF
- few TRBJ2-5 TRBV5-1 TGCGCCAGCAGCTTCAGGGAAGATGGGACCCAGTACTTC CASSFREDGTQYF
- - TRBJ2-4 TRBV5-6 TGTGCCAGCAGCTGGGACTTCACTGGCAAAAACATTCAGTACTTC CASSWDFTGKNIQYF
- many TRBJ2-3 TRBV28 TGTGCCAGCAATGCCCAAGTGGGCCTTGGGACAGATACGCAGTATTTT CASNAQVGLGTDTQYF
- - TRBJ1-6 TRBV19 TGTGCCAGTAACCACAGGAATTCACCCCTCCACTTT CASNHRNSPLHF
TRBD2 many TRBJ2-1 TRBV29-1 TGCAGCGCAAGGACTAGCGAGGGAGGTGAGCAGTTCTTC CSARTSEGGEQFF
TRBD1 many TRBJ1-2 TRBV6-1 TGTGCCAGCAACCCTTATAAGGGGGCTCTGGGCTACACCTTC CASNPYKGALGYTF
TRBD1 few TRBJ2-2 TRBV3-1 TGTGCCAGCAGTCCTGGACAGGGAACCGGGGAGCTGTTTTTT CASSPGQGTGELFF
- - TRBJ2-3 TRBV2 TGTGCCACCAGTGCCTCCCCGAGGGTGGGCACAGATACGCAGTATTTT CATSASPRVGTDTQYF
TRBD1 many TRBJ1-1 TRBV2 TGTGCCAGCAAAGGGACAGGGGTGGGTGAAGCTTTCTTT CASKGTGVGEAFF
TRBD1 many TRBJ1-6 TRBV6-1 TGTGCCAGCAGACCCGGACAGGAGTATAATTCACCCCTCCACTTT CASRPGQEYNSPLHF
- many TRBJ2-7 TRBV18 TGTGCCAGCTCACCAACTAGCAACTACGAGCAGTACTTC CASSPTSNYEQYF
- few TRBJ2-7 TRBV6-1 TGTGCCAGCGAGGCCGCTTCCTACGAGCAGTACTTC CASEAASYEQYF
- - TRBJ1-1 TRBV7-9 TGTGCCAGCAGCTTCCAGGGTGAAGCTTTCTTT CASSFQGEAFF
TRBD2 - TRBJ2-7 TRBV2 TGTGCCAGCAGTGGCCTACTAGCGGGAAGGTACGAGCGGTACTTC CASSGLLAGRYERYF